This TCR beta chain was found in a study of a mutant IDH1 vaccine in newly diagnosed glioma. Regarding time point: week 5, during vaccination. Every vaccine dose comprised 300 ug of mutant IDH1 20-mer peptide plus topical imiquimod. For this clone: Its target is unknown.

Method: immunoSEQ multiplex PCR; TCRdb's copy keeps in-frame clones and lacks some. The profile shows around 52,000 clones, 85% to 90% of them singletons. The input for sequencing was PBMCs, taken from a glioma patient whose treatment included an IDH1 peptide vaccine. This TCR was recovered from a woman in her forties with glioma.

Here the CDR3 reads CASSPRGLSQPQHF. The CDR3 DNA sequence: TGTGCCAGCTCACCACGGGGGTTGAGTCAGCCCCAGCATTTT. The chain employs TRBV18 and TRBJ1-5, with a weak D call TRBD1 (5 bases). Germline CDR1 KGHSH, CDR2 LQKENI. CDR3 length: 14 residues. V was clipped by 1 base and J by 6 bases, with 10 bases between them.